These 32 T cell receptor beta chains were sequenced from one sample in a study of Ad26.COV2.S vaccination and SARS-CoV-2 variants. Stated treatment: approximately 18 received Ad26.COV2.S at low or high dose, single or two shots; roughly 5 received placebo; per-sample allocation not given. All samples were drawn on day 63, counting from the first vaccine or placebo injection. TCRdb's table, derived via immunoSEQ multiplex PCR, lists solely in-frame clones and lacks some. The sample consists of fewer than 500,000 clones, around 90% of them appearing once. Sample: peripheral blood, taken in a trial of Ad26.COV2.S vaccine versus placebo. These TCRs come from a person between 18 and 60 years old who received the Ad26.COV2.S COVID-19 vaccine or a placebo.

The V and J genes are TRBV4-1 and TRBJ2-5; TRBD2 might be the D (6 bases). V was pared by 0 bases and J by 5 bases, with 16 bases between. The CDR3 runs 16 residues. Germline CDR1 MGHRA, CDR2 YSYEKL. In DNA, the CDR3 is TGCGCCAGCAGCCAAGATCCCGCGGGATGGGGGGAGACCCAGTACTTC. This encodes CASSQDPAGWGETQYF.

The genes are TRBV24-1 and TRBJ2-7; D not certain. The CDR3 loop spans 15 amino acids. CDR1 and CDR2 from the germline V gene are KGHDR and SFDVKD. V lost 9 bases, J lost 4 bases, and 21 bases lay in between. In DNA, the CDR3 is TGTGCCACCGTTCCCCCAGCTCCAGACGGGTACGAGCAGTACTTC. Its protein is CATVPPAPDGYEQYF.

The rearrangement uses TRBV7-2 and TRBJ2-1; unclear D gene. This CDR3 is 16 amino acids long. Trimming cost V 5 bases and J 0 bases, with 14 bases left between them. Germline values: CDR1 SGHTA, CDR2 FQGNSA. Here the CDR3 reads CASSPSRSSSYNEQFF. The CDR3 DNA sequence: TGTGCCAGCAGCCCCTCTCGTTCGAGCTCCTACAATGAGCAGTTCTTC. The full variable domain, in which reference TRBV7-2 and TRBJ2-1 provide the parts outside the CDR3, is GAGVSQSPSNKVTEKGKDVELRCDPISGHTALYWYRQSLGQGLEFLIYFQGNSAPDKSGLPSDRFSAERTGGSVSTLTIQRTQQEDSAVYLCASSPSRSSSYNEQFFGPGTRLTVL.

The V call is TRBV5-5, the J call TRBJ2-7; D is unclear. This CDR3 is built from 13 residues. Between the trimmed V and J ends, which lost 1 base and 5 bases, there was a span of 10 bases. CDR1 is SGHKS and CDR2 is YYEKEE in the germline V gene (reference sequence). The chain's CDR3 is CASSLYLRNEQYF. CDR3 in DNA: TGTGCCAGCAGCTTGTATCTCAGAAACGAGCAGTACTTC.

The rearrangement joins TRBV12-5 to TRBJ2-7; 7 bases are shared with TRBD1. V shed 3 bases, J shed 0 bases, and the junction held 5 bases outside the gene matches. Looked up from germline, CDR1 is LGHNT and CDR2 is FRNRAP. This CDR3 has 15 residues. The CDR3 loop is CASGLRDSYSYEQYF. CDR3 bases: TGTGCTAGTGGTTTAAGGGACAGCTACTCCTACGAGCAGTACTTC.

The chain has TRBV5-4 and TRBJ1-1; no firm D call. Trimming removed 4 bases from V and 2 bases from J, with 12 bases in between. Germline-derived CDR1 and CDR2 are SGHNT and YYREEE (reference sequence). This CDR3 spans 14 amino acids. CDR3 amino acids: CASSVDGVNTEAFF. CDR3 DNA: TGTGCCAGCAGCGTCGACGGGGTCAACACTGAAGCTTTCTTT.

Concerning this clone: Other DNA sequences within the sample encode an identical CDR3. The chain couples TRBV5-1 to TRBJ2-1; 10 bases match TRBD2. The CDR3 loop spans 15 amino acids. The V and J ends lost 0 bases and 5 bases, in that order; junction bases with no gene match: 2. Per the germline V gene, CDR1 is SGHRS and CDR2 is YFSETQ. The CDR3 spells CASSLGLAGDNEQFF. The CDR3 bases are TGCGCCAGCAGCTTGGGACTAGCGGGCGACAATGAGCAGTTCTTC.

The CDR3 loop is CASSYQGADSGNTIYF. The CDR3 coding sequence is TGTGCCAGCAGCTATCAAGGTGCTGACTCTGGAAACACCATATATTTT. The rearrangement joins TRBV7-2 to TRBJ1-3; no definite D call. The V and J ends lost 4 bases and 0 bases respectively, with 13 bases between them. Germline CDR1 and CDR2: SGHTA and FQGNSA. The CDR3 runs 16 residues.

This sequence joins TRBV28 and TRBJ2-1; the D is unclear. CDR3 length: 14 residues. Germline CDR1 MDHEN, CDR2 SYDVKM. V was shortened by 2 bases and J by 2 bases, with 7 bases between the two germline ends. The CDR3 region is CASSLLATYNEQFF. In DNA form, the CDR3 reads TGTGCCAGCAGTTTACTTGCGACCTACAATGAGCAGTTCTTC.

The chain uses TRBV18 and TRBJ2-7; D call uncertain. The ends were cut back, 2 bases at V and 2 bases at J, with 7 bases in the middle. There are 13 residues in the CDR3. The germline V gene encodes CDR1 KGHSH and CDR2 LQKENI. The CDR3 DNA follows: TGTGCCAGCTCACCATCGCATCCCTACGAGCAGTACTTC. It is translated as CASSPSHPYEQYF.

The CDR3 loop is CASSEGGLRGYEQYF. In DNA, the CDR3 is TGTGCCAGCAGCGAGGGAGGACTAAGGGGTTACGAGCAGTACTTC. This chain joins TRBV9 and TRBJ2-7; TRBD2 is a possible D gene (6 bases). CDR3 length: 15 amino acids. The ends were cut back, 3 bases at V and 4 bases at J, with 17 bases in the middle. Germline CDR1 is SGDLS and CDR2 is YYNGEE.

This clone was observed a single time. The CDR3 region is CASSSLGTGDADTQYF. The DNA for the CDR3 is TGTGCCAGCAGTTCCCTAGGGACAGGGGACGCAGATACGCAGTATTTT. The rearrangement links TRBV27 to TRBJ2-3; TRBD1 aligns across 10 bases. The CDR3 runs to 16 residues. Per germline, CDR1 MNHEY and CDR2 SMNVEV (reference sequence). V lost 4 bases to trimming and J lost 4 bases; unmatched junction nucleotides: 8.

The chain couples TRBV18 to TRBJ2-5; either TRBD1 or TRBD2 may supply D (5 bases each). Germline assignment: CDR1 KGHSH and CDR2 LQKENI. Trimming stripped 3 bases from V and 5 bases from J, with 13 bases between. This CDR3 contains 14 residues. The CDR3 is CASSPTGTRETQYF. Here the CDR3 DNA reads TGTGCCAGCTCACCCACCGGGACGCGCGAGACCCAGTACTTC.

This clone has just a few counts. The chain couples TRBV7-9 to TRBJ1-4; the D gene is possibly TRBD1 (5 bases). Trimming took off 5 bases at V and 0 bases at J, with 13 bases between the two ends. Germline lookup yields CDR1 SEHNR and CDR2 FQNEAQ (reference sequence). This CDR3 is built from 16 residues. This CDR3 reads CASSPTRGTTNEKLFF. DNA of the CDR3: TGTGCCAGCAGCCCTACGAGGGGAACAACTAATGAAAAACTGTTTTTT.

CDR3 DNA: TGCGCCAGCAGTGGAGGTCACGAGCAGTACTTC. Translating it yields CASSGGHEQYF. V gene TRBV10-1 combines with J gene TRBJ2-7; D is uncertain. The CDR3 contains 11 residues. Germline V CDR1 and CDR2: WNHNN, SYGVQD (reference sequence). Trimming took off 4 bases at V and 5 bases at J, with 6 bases between the two ends.

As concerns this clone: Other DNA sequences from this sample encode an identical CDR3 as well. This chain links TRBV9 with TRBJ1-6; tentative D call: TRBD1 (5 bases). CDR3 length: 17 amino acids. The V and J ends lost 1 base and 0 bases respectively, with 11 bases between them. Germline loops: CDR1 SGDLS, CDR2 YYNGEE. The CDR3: CASSVRDGSSYNSPLHF. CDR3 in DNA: TGTGCCAGCAGCGTAAGGGACGGAAGCTCCTATAATTCACCCCTCCACTTT.

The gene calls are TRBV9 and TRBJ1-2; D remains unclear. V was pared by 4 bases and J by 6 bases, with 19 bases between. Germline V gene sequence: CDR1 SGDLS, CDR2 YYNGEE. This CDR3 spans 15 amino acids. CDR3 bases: TGTGCCAGCAGCCCCCGGGCGGGCGCTGGCAATGGCTACACCTTC. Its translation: CASSPRAGAGNGYTF.

This CDR3 reads CASSLAGQVDSPLHF. CDR3 nucleotides: TGCGCCAGCAGCTTGGCGGGACAGGTCGATTCACCCCTCCACTTT. V gene TRBV5-1 combines with J gene TRBJ1-6; 8 positions match TRBD1. Per the germline V gene, CDR1 is SGHRS and CDR2 is YFSETQ. CDR3 size: 15 residues. After removal of 0 bases from V and 8 bases from J, the junction contained 4 bases not matched to a gene. Complete variable domain (other parts from reference TRBV5-1 and TRBJ1-6): KAGVTQTPRYLIKTRGQQVTLSCSPISGHRSVSWYQQTPGQGLQFLFEYFSETQRNKGNFPGRFSGRQFSNSRSEMNVSTLELGDSALYLCASSLAGQVDSPLHFGNGTRLTVT.

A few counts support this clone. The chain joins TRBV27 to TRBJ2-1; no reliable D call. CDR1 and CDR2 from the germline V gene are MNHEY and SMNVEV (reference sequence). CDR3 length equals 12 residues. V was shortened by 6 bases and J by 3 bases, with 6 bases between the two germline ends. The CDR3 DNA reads TGTGCCAGCAGCTCCGACTACAATGAGCAGTTCTTC. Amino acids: CASSSDYNEQFF.

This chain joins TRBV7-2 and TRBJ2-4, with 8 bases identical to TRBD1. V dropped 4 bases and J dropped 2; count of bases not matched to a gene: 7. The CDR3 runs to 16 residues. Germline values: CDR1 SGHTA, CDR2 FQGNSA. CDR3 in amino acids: CASSSPWTGTKNIQYF. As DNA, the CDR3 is TGTGCCAGCAGCTCACCTTGGACAGGGACCAAAAACATTCAGTACTTC. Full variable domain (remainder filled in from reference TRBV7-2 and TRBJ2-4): GAGVSQSPSNKVTEKGKDVELRCDPISGHTALYWYRQSLGQGLEFLIYFQGNSAPDKSGLPSDRFSAERTGGSVSTLTIQRTQQEDSAVYLCASSSPWTGTKNIQYFGAGTRLSVL.

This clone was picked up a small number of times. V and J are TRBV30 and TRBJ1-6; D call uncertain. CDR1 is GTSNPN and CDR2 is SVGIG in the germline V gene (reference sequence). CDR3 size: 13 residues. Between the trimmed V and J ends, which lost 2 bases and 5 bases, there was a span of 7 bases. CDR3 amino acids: CAWSRQNNSPLHF. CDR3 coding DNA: TGTGCCTGGAGTAGGCAGAATAATTCACCCCTCCACTTT.

The CDR3, as DNA: TGTGCCAGCAGCTTAGTAGCGGGAGTTTTCGCTGAGCAGTTCTTC. This translates into CASSLVAGVFAEQFF. The chain couples TRBV7-2 to TRBJ2-1, with 9 positions matching TRBD2. CDR3 length equals 15 residues. V shed 1 base and J 9 bases; nucleotides not matched to a gene: 7. Germline assignment: CDR1 SGHTA and CDR2 FQGNSA.

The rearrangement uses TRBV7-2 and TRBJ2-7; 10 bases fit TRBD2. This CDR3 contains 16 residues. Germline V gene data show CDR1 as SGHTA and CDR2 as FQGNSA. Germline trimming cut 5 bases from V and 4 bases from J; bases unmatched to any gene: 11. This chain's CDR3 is CASSPQVGTSEYEQYF. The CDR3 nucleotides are TGTGCCAGCAGCCCCCAGGTGGGGACTAGCGAGTACGAGCAGTACTTC.

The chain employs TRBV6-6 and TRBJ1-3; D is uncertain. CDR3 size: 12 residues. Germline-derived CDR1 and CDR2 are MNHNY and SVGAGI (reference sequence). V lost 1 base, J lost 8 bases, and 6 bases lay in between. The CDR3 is CASSYLLDTIYF. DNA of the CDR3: TGTGCCAGCAGTTACTTGTTGGACACCATATATTTT.

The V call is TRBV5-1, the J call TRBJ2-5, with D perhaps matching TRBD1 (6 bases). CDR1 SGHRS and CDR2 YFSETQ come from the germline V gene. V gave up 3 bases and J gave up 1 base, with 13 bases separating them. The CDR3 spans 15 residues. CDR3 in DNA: TGCGCCAGCAGCTGGAATGGACAGACCCAAGAGACCCAGTACTTC. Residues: CASSWNGQTQETQYF.

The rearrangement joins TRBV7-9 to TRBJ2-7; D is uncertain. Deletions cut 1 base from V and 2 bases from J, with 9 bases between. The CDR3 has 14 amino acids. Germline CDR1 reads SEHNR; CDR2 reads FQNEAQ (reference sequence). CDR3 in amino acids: CASSLGSSAYEQYF. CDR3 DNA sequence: TGTGCCAGCAGCTTAGGTTCTTCCGCCTACGAGCAGTACTTC.

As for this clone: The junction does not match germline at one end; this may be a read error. The CDR3 bases are TGTGTCAGCAGCGACATAGCGGGAAGCTCCTACGAGCAGTACTTC. Translated, it gives CVSSDIAGSSYEQYF. V is TRBV7-2 and J is TRBJ2-7; 8 bases align to TRBD2. This CDR3 comprises 15 residues. Germline CDR1 reads SGHTA; CDR2 reads FQGNSA.

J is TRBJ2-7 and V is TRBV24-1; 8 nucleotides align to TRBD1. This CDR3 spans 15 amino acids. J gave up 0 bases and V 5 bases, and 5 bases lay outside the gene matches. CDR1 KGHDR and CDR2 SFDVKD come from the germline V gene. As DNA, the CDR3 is TGTGCCACCAGTGCAGGGGGCCCCTACTCCTACGAGCAGTACTTC. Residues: CATSAGGPYSYEQYF.

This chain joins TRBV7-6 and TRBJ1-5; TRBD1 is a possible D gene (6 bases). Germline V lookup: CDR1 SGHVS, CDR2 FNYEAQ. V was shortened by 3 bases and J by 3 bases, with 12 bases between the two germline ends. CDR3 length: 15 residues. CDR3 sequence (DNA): TGTGCCAGCAGCTTGGGGGCCAGCAACAATCAGCCCCAGCATTTT. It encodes CASSLGASNNQPQHF.

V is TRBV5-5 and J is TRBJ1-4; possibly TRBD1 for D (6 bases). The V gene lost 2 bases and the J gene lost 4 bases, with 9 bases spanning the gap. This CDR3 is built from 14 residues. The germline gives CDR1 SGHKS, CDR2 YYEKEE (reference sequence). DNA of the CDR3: TGTGCCAGCAGCTTACAGGGTGTTAATGAAAAACTGTTTTTT. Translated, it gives CASSLQGVNEKLFF.

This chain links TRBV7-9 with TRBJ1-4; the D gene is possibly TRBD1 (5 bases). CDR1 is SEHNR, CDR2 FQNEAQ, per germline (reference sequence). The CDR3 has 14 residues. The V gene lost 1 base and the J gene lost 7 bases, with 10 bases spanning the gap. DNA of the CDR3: TGTGCCAGCAGCTTAGGGGGCCGGGGTGAAAAACTGTTTTTT. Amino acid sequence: CASSLGGRGEKLFF.

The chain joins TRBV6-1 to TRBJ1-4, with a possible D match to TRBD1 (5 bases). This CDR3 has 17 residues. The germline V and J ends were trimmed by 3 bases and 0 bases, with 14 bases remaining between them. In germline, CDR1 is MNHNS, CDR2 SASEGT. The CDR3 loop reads CASSDWRGFATNEKLFF. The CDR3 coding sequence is TGTGCCAGCAGTGATTGGCGGGGGTTTGCAACTAATGAAAAACTGTTTTTT.